The 8 T cell receptor beta chains below all came from one sample that was sequenced in a study of cytomegalovirus exposure and HLA in healthy donors. Primers included in the PCR were 60 Vbeta and 13 Jbeta primers. Assay used: immunoSEQ multiplex PCR; TCRdb lists only in-frame clones, some missing. The data hold roughly 110,000 clones, with 71% observed a single time. What was sequenced was PBMCs. Receptors originate from a female donor in good health and CMV-seronegative.

This clone was seen ten or more times. The V gene is TRBV5-1, the J gene TRBJ2-7; 10 nucleotides match TRBD1. The CDR3 runs to 16 residues. V was pared by 4 bases and J by 3 bases, with 10 bases of the junction left unmatched. Germline assignment: CDR1 SGHRS and CDR2 YFSETQ. CDR3 in amino acids: CASSRTPGQGVYEQYF. The CDR3 nucleotides are TGCGCCAGCAGCCGGACTCCCGGACAGGGGGTCTACGAGCAGTACTTC.

This clone has a handful of counts. The V and J genes are TRBV6-6 and TRBJ2-5; 11 bases map to TRBD2. V lost 7 bases and J lost 7; bases outside the gene matches: 11. Germline CDR1 and CDR2: MNHNY and SVGAGI (reference sequence). CDR3 length: 15 amino acids. CDR3 DNA: TGTGCCAGCAAACCTAGCGGGAGGCAGGGAGGGACCCAGTACTTC. As protein: CASKPSGRQGGTQYF.

This clone was recorded once. The gene calls are TRBV2 and TRBJ2-7; D gene uncertain. The CDR3 consists of 11 residues. Germline CDR1 reads SNHLY; CDR2 reads FYNNEI. The ends were cut back, 4 bases at V and 4 bases at J, with 5 bases in the middle. CDR3 amino acids: CASSGRYEQYF. The CDR3 DNA reads TGTGCCAGCAGTGGCCGGTACGAGCAGTACTTC. The full variable domain, with the rest looked up from reference TRBV2 and TRBJ2-7, is EPEVTQTPSHQVTQMGQEVILRCVPISNHLYFYWYRQILGQKVEFLVSFYNNEISEKSEIFDDQFSVERPDGSNFTLKIRSTKLEDSAMYFCASSGRYEQYFGPGTRLTVT.

The chain employs TRBV5-1 and TRBJ1-1, with D uncertain. The germline CDR1 and CDR2 sequences are SGHRS and YFSETQ. The CDR3 runs to 16 residues. V was pared by 0 bases and J by 1 base, with 13 bases between. The CDR3 spells CASSLGQVVRNTEAFF. The CDR3 DNA reads as TGCGCCAGCAGCTTGGGGCAGGTGGTTCGGAACACTGAAGCTTTCTTT.

CDR3 sequence: CASSIGLTSYEQYF. The CDR3 DNA is TGTGCCAGTAGTATAGGACTTACCTCCTACGAGCAGTACTTC. The chain carries TRBV19 and TRBJ2-7; D remains unclear. Germline V lookup: CDR1 LNHDA, CDR2 SQIVND (reference sequence). V was trimmed by 1 base and J by 0 bases, leaving 7 bases between them. CDR3 length equals 14 residues.

This clone was observed once. The V call is TRBV10-3, the J call TRBJ2-5, with D maybe TRBD1 (5 bases). Trimming left V 5 bases short and J 2 bases short, with 12 bases between. This CDR3 is built from 14 residues. The V gene's germline CDR1 is ENHRY and CDR2 SYGVKD. Here the CDR3 reads CAISSGLEQETQYF. The CDR3 coding sequence is TGTGCCATCAGTTCAGGGCTAGAGCAAGAGACCCAGTACTTC.

The J gene is TRBJ2-7, the V gene TRBV7-8, with 10 bases that match TRBD1. The CDR3 is made up of 15 amino acids. Germline CDR1 and CDR2: SGHVS and FQNEAQ. V trimming: 5 bases; J trimming: 1 base; junction bases outside the gene matches: 5. CDR3 coding DNA: TGTGCCAGCAGCATAGGACAGGGGGGATCCTACGAGCAGTACTTC. This gives the protein CASSIGQGGSYEQYF.

The chain links TRBV30 to TRBJ1-2, with D possibly TRBD1 on 6 matching bases. CDR1 and CDR2 (germline): GTSNPN, SVGIG (reference sequence). The CDR3 has 11 residues. V lost 5 bases, J lost 2 bases, and 6 bases lay in between. For the CDR3, the DNA is TGTGCCTGGGACAGGAACTATGGCTACACCTTC. This translates into CAWDRNYGYTF.